A single T cell receptor beta chain is shown here with its context. Trimming took 2 bases from V and 4 from J; bases not matched to a gene: 4. The CDR3 runs to 15 residues. Germline V lookup: CDR1 SGDLS, CDR2 YYNGEE. The data were taken from a study of cytomegalovirus exposure and HLA in healthy donors. PCR primers comprised 60 Vbeta and 13 Jbeta primers. TCRdb's table, derived via immunoSEQ multiplex PCR, lists solely in-frame clones and lacks some. The sample contains 310,000 or so clones, over 85% of which appear only once. The chain joins TRBV9 to TRBJ1-4, with 8 bases identical to TRBD1. The clonotype comes from a woman younger than 30 in good health and CMV-seronegative. Specimen: PBMCs. The chain's CDR3 is CASSVGQGFNEKLFF. The CDR3 bases are TGTGCCAGCAGCGTTGGACAGGGATTTAATGAAAAACTGTTTTTT.